This is a list of T cell receptor beta chains from one sample in a study of CD8+CD57+ T cells in acquired aplastic anemia. TCRdb called the reads again in MiXCR, with one record for every CDR3 protein. Of over 150,000 distinct CDR3 sequences listed, about 45% are singletons. The material sequenced was sorted CD4+, CD8+, or CD8+CD57+ T cells (not recorded which) from PBMCs. The receptors were gathered from a human donor with aplastic anemia. The CDR3 runs from the conserved cysteine through the conserved F or W. The D gene is left open where the match is weak. Where a row states a size, it is once, few, many or the class of an expanded clone; other rows omit it.

clone_size	v_call	j_call	d_call	cdr3_nt	cdr3_aa
many	TRBV11-2	TRBJ1-4	TRBD1	TGTGCCAGCAGCGAGACAGGGGTCGGGGGAAATGAAAAACTGTTTTTT	CASSETGVGGNEKLFF
-	TRBV27	TRBJ2-3	-	TGTGCCAGCACCCACTGGAGCGGGAGCACAGATACGCAGTATTTT	CASTHWSGSTDTQYF
many	TRBV11-3	TRBJ1-2	TRBD1	TGTGCCAGCAGCCCGCAGGGGGACTATGGCTACACCTTC	CASSPQGDYGYTF
-	TRBV25-1	TRBJ2-7	-	TGTGCCAGCAGTGATCTACGTGGGACCCCTTACGGGCAGTACTTC	CASSDLRGTPYGQYF
many	TRBV19	TRBJ2-7	-	TGTGCCAGTAGTAAAGTAAGGTCCTACGAGCAGTACTTC	CASSKVRSYEQYF
many	TRBV5-1	TRBJ1-5	-	TGCGCCAGCAGCGCAGAGGGTAATCAGCCCCAGCATTTT	CASSAEGNQPQHF
-	TRBV19	TRBJ2-1	-	TGTGCCAGTAGTGGATCAGGGCGTGTCAATGAGCAGTTCTTC	CASSGSGRVNEQFF
-	TRBV2	TRBJ1-2	-	TGTGCCAGCACGGAGGGGGGCTGGAGCTATGGCTACACCTTC	CASTEGGWSYGYTF
many	TRBV7-9	TRBJ2-1	-	TGTGCCAGCAGCTTATATTCAGGGGAAGGTGAGCAGTTCTTC	CASSLYSGEGEQFF
-	TRBV2	TRBJ2-5	TRBD1	TGTGCCAGCAGTCAAGCCGGGACAGGGGACGGAGAGACCCAGTACTTC	CASSQAGTGDGETQYF
many	TRBV7-9	TRBJ1-1	-	TGTGCCAGCAGCCCACGGACAGTTGTGAACACTGAAGCTTTCTTT	CASSPRTVVNTEAFF
-	TRBV14	TRBJ2-1	-	TGTGCCAGCAGCCAACCCGGGGCTCCTAATCTGGAGCAGTTCTTC	CASSQPGAPNLEQFF
-	TRBV9	TRBJ2-2	TRBD1	TGTGCCAGCAGCACCGGACAGGTTTCGAACACCGGGGAGCTGTTTTTT	CASSTGQVSNTGELFF
many	TRBV9	TRBJ2-5	-	TGTGCCAGCAGCGTAAACCAGACCCAGTACTTC	CASSVNQTQYF
many	TRBV29-1	TRBJ2-1	TRBD1	TGCAGCGTTGAAGACAACAGGGGGCTTATCAATGAGCAGTTCTTC	CSVEDNRGLINEQFF
few	TRBV19	TRBJ1-6	-	TGTGCCAGTGGCCTTATAGGGTCACCCCTCCACTTT	CASGLIGSPLHF
few	TRBV5-4	TRBJ2-3	TRBD2	TGTGCCAGCAGCTTGAAAAGCGGGAGGGCCGAAGATACGCAGTATTTT	CASSLKSGRAEDTQYF
-	TRBV9	TRBJ1-3	-	TGTGCCAGCAGAGAGGATGAGGGCTCTGGAAACACCATATATTTT	CASREDEGSGNTIYF
many	TRBV19	TRBJ2-7	TRBD2	TGTGCCAGTAGTATAGGCGGCAGCGGGAGCTCCTACGAGCAGTACTTC	CASSIGGSGSSYEQYF
-	TRBV20-1	TRBJ2-7	TRBD2	TGCAGTGCTAGAGATAGCGGGTTAGCCTACGAGCAGTACTTC	CSARDSGLAYEQYF
-	TRBV11-1	TRBJ2-5	-	TGTGCCAGCGGGACCCCCTCGGAAGAGACCCAGTACTTC	CASGTPSEETQYF
many	TRBV6-1	TRBJ1-1	-	TGTGCCAGCATGGTTAACATGAACACTGAAGCTTTCTTT	CASMVNMNTEAFF
-	TRBV2	TRBJ2-7	TRBD1	TGTGCCAGCAGTGCCGGGACAGGGCTGGGGTACGAGCAGTACTTC	CASSAGTGLGYEQYF
once	TRBV20-1	TRBJ1-2	TRBD1	TGCAGTGCTAGGCCGGAGGGACAGGTCTATGGCTACACCTTC	CSARPEGQVYGYTF
many	TRBV19	TRBJ2-3	TRBD1	TGTGCCAGTAGTACGTCCGGGACAGGGCTATATACGCAGTATTTT	CASSTSGTGLYTQYF
many	TRBV2	TRBJ1-2	-	TGTGCCAGGGGCTCGGGTTATGGCTACACCTTC	CARGSGYGYTF
-	TRBV19	TRBJ2-7	TRBD1	TGTGCCAGTAGTGCCGGGACAGGGTACGAGCAGTACTTC	CASSAGTGYEQYF
-	TRBV5-5	TRBJ2-7	TRBD1	TGTGCCAGCAGCCAGCCGGGACAGGGGGCCCACGAGCAGTACTTC	CASSQPGQGAHEQYF
-	TRBV7-9	TRBJ2-2	-	TGTGCCCCCAACGGACGGACCGGGGAGCTGTTTTTT	CAPNGRTGELFF
-	TRBV2	TRBJ1-5	-	TGTGCCAGCAGTTTATCCCGAGATCAGCCCCAGAATTTT	CASSLSRDQPQNF
-	TRBV11-1	TRBJ2-1	TRBD2	TGTGCCTGCAGCGAGACTAGCGGGAGGGCCGTTCGGTTCTTC	CACSETSGRAVRFF
many	TRBV7-2	TRBJ2-7	-	TGTGCCAGCAGCCCCACTAGCAATCTCGAGCAGTACTTC	CASSPTSNLEQYF
few	TRBV20-1	TRBJ2-2	TRBD2	TGCAGTGCACCCCGACTAGCGGCCTCGAACACCGGGGAGCTGTTTTTT	CSAPRLAASNTGELFF
many	TRBV5-1	TRBJ1-2	-	TGCGCCAGCTCGACCCAGGGTGGCTATGGCTACACCTTC	CASSTQGGYGYTF
once	TRBV24-1	TRBJ1-5	TRBD1	TGTGCCACCAGTGAACCAGGGACAGGGGGCGATCAGCCCCAGCATTTT	CATSEPGTGGDQPQHF
-	TRBV20-1	TRBJ1-5	-	TGCAGTGTTCGGAGTAGCAATCAGCCCCAGCATTTT	CSVRSSNQPQHF
few	TRBV20-1	TRBJ2-7	-	TGCAGTGCTAGTAGAAGGGATCCGTACGAGCAGTACTTC	CSASRRDPYEQYF
few	TRBV24-1	TRBJ1-2	TRBD1	TGTGCCACCAAGGGACAGGGGGCTTCCTATGGCTACACCTTC	CATKGQGASYGYTF
-	TRBV7-8	TRBJ1-2	-	TGTGCCAGCAGCTTAGCGAGTCGACAAACAGATGGCTACACCTTC	CASSLASRQTDGYTF
-	TRBV6-5	TRBJ2-1	TRBD2	TGTGCCAGCCGGACTAGCGGGGGGAACAATGAGCAGTTCTTC	CASRTSGGNNEQFF